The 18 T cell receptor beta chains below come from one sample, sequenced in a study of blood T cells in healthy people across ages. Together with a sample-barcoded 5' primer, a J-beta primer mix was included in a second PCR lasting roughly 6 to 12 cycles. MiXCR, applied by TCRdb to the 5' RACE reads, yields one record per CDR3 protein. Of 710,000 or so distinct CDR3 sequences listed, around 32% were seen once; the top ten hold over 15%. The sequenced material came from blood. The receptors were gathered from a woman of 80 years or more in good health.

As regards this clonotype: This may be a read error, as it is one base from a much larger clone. The CDR3 bases are TGTGCCAGCAGCCAAACAGGGGGCAGAAACAATGGGCAGTTCTTC. It yields the protein CASSQTGGRNNGQFF. V gene TRBV6-1 combines with J gene TRBJ2-1; 9 bases are shared with TRBD1. Germline CDR1 reads MNHNS; CDR2 reads SASEGT. The CDR3 length is 15 residues.

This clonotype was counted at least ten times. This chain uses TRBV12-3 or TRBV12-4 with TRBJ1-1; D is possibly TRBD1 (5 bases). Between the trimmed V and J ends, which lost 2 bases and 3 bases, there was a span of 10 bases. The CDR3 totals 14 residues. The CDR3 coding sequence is TGTGCCAGCAGTTTATGGCAGGGCTACACTGAAGCTTTCTTT. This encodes CASSLWQGYTEAFF.

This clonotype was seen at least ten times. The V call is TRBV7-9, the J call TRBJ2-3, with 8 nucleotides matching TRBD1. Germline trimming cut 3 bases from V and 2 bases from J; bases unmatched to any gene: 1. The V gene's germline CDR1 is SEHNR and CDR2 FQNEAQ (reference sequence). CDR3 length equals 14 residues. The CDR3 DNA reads TGTGCCAGCAGCTTGACAGGGGACACAGATACGCAGTATTTT. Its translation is CASSLTGDTDTQYF.

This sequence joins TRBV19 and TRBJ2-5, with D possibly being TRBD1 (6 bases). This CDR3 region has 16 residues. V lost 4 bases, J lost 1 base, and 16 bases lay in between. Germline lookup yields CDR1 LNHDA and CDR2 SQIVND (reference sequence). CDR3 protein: CASSNAGTGRQETQYF. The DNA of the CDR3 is TGTGCCAGTAGTAACGCGGGCACAGGGCGCCAAGAGACCCAGTACTTC.

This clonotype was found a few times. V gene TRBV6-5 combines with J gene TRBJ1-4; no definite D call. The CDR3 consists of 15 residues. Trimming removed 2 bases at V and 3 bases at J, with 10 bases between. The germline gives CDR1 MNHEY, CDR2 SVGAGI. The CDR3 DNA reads TGTGCCAGCAGTTACGACTCTTCCTCTAATGAAAAACTGTTTTTT. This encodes CASSYDSSSNEKLFF.

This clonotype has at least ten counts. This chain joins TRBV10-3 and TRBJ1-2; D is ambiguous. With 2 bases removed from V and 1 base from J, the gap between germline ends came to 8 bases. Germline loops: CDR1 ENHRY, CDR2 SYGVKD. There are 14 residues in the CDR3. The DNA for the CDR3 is TGTGCCATCAGTGAGACGGGGTTTAACTATGGCTACACCTTC. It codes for CAISETGFNYGYTF.

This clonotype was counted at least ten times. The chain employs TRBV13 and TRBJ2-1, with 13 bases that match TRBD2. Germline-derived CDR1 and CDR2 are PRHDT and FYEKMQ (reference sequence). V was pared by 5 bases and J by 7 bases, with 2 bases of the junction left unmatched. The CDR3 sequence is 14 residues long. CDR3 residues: CASSQGLAGNEQFF. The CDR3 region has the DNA TGTGCCAGCAGCCAGGGACTAGCGGGAAATGAGCAGTTCTTC.

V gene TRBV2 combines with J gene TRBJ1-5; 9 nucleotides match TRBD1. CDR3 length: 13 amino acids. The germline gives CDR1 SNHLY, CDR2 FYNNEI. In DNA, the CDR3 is TGTGGAAGCGACAGGGGGGGTAATCAGCCCCAGCATTTT. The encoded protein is CGSDRGGNQPQHF.

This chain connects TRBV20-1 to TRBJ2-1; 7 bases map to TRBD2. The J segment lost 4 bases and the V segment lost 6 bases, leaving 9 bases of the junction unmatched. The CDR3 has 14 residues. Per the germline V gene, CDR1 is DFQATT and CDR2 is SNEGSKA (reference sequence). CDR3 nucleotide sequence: TGCAGTGCCCCCTGGGGGGGGTCTTACAATGAGCAGTTCTTC. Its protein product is CSAPWGGSYNEQFF.

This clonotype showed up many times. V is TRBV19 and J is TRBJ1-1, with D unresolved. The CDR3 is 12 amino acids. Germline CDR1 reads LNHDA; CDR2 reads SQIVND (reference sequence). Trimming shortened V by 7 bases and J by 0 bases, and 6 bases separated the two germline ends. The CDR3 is CASNHMNTEAFF. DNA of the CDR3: TGTGCCAGTAATCATATGAACACTGAAGCTTTCTTT.

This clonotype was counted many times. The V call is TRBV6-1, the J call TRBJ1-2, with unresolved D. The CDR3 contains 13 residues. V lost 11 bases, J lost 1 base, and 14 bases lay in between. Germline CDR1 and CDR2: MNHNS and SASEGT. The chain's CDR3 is CADHEMNNYGYTF. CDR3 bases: TGTGCCGACCACGAAATGAATAACTATGGCTACACCTTC.

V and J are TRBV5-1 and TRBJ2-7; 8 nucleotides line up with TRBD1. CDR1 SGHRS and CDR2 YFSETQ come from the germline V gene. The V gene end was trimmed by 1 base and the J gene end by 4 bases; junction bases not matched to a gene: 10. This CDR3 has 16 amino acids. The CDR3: CASSLNAGGWSYEQYF. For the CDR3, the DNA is TGCGCCAGCAGCTTGAACGCAGGGGGCTGGTCTTACGAGCAGTACTTC.

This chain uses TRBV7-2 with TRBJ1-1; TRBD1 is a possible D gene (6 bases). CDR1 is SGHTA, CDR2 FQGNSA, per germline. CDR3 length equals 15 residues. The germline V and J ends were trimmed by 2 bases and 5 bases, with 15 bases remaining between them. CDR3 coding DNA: TGTGCCAGCAGCTTAAAATGGGGGGCAGGTACTGAAGCTTTCTTT. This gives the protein CASSLKWGAGTEAFF.

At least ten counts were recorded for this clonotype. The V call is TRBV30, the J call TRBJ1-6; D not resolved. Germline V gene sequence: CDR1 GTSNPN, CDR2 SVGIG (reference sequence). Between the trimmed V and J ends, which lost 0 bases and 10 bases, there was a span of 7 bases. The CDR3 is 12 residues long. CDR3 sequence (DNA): TGTGCCTGGAGTGTAACGGGGTCACCCCTCCACTTT. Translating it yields CAWSVTGSPLHF.

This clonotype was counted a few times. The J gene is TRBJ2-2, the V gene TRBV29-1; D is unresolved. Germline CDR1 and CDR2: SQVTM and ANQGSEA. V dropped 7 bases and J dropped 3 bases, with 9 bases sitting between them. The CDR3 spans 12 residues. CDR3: CSASTHTGELFF. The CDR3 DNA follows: TGCAGCGCTTCGACACACACCGGGGAGCTGTTTTTT.

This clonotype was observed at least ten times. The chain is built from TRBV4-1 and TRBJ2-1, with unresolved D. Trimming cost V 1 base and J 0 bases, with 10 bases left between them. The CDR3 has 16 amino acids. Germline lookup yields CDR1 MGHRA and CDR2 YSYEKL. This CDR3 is CASSQVSQSSYNEQFF. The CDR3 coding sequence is TGCGCCAGCAGCCAAGTGTCACAGAGCTCCTACAATGAGCAGTTCTTC.

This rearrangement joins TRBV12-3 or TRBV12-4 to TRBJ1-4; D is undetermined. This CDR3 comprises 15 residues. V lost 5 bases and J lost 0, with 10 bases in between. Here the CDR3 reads CASSPTVSTNEKLFF. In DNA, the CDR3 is TGTGCCAGCAGTCCAACGGTGTCAACTAATGAAAAACTGTTTTTT.

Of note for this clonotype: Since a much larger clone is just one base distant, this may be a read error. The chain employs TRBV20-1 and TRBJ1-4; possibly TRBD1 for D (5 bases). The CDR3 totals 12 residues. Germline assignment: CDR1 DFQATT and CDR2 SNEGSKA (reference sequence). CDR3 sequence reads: CRAASRGEKLFF. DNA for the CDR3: TGCAGGGCGGCCTCCCGGGGGGAAAAACTGTTTTTT.